A single sample gave rise to the 13 T cell receptor beta chains below, sequenced in a study of blood T cell repertoires in COVID-19. Sequenced by immunoSEQ multiplex PCR; TCRdb stores in-frame clones only, minus some. This table has 300,000 to 450,000 clones, 85% appearing once. Sequencing was performed on peripheral blood. The receptors were gathered from a woman younger than 35 with acute or convalescent COVID-19.

The rearrangement links TRBV29-1 to TRBJ2-7, with no clear D. V was cut by 6 bases and J by 7 bases, with 16 bases left in between. Germline loops: CDR1 SQVTM, CDR2 ANQGSEA. The CDR3 consists of 12 residues. The chain's CDR3 is CSVRGPFKEQYF. The CDR3 DNA reads TGCAGCGTCCGAGGTCCATTCAAGGAGCAGTACTTC.

This chain connects TRBV28 to TRBJ1-6; weak D call: TRBD1 (5 bases). The CDR3 contains 15 residues. Germline V gene lookup returns CDR1 MDHEN and CDR2 SYDVKM. With 5 bases removed from V and 7 bases from J, the gap between germline ends came to 15 bases. For the CDR3, the DNA is TGTGCCAGCAGTCCTTTCCGGAACAGGAATTCACCCCTCCACTTT. Translation: CASSPFRNRNSPLHF.

This chain connects TRBV19 to TRBJ2-3; 10 nucleotides line up with TRBD1. Trimming cost V 5 bases and J 7 bases; bases outside gene matches: 9. The CDR3 totals 15 residues. Germline-derived CDR1 and CDR2 are LNHDA and SQIVND (reference sequence). CDR3 DNA sequence: TGTGCCAGTAGTCGCGACAGGGGGCAAATGAATACGCAGTATTTT. Residues: CASSRDRGQMNTQYF.

V usage is TRBV4-2 and J usage is TRBJ1-5; weak D call: TRBD1 (5 bases). The germline V gene has CDR1 LGHNA and CDR2 YNFKEQ. The CDR3 is 17 residues long. V was trimmed by 0 bases and J by 0 bases, leaving 12 bases between them. The CDR3 here is CASSQDLDSTSNQPQHF. The CDR3 DNA reads as TGTGCCAGCAGCCAAGATCTCGACAGTACTAGCAATCAGCCCCAGCATTTT.

V is TRBV11-2 and J is TRBJ2-2, with D maybe TRBD1 (5 bases). Germline CDR1 and CDR2: SGHAT and FQNNGV. Trimming took off 5 bases at V and 1 base at J, with 8 bases between the two ends. The CDR3 extends over 14 amino acids. The CDR3 DNA reads TGTGCCAGCAGCGTAGGACAGAACACCGGGGAGCTGTTTTTT. Translation: CASSVGQNTGELFF. Based on the CDR3 plus reference TRBV11-2 and TRBJ2-2, the full variable domain is EAGVAQSPRYKIIEKRQSVAFWCNPISGHATLYWYQQILGQGPKLLIQFQNNGVVDDSQLPKDRFSAERLKGVDSTLKIQPAKLEDSAVYLCASSVGQNTGELFFGEGSRLTVL.

The table lists this clone with a count of one. The genes are TRBV5-5 and TRBJ2-7; D is undetermined. The germline V gene has CDR1 SGHKS and CDR2 YYEKEE (reference sequence). The CDR3 totals 11 residues. V shed 3 bases and J shed 3 bases, with 4 bases lying between them. CDR3 sequence: CASSSNYEQYF. In DNA, the CDR3 is TGTGCCAGCAGCTCCAACTACGAGCAGTACTTC.

The chain carries TRBV11-2 and TRBJ2-7; a weak D match, TRBD2 (6 bases). This CDR3 has 17 amino acids. V was trimmed by 3 bases and J by 2 bases, leaving 20 bases between them. The germline CDR1 and CDR2 sequences are SGHAT and FQNNGV. The CDR3 DNA reads as TGTGCCAGCAGCTTCCCGGGAAGGAGCTGGACTACCTACGAGCAGTACTTC. Amino acids: CASSFPGRSWTTYEQYF.

The chain is built from TRBV9 and TRBJ1-1, with D possibly matching TRBD1 (5 bases). The V and J ends lost 3 bases and 1 base respectively, with 13 bases between them. The CDR3 totals 15 residues. Germline CDR1 SGDLS, CDR2 YYNGEE. DNA for the CDR3: TGTGCCAGCAGCGAGGGAGCGGGGGAGAACACTGAAGCTTTCTTT. It codes for CASSEGAGENTEAFF. The complete variable domain, with remaining parts taken from reference TRBV9 and TRBJ1-1, reads DSGVTQTPKHLITATGQRVTLRCSPRSGDLSVYWYQQSLDQGLQFLIQYYNGEERAKGNILERFSAQQFPDLHSELNLSSLELGDSALYFCASSEGAGENTEAFFGQGTRLTVV.

This rearrangement joins TRBV28 to TRBJ2-7; TRBD1 might be the D (5 bases). The CDR3 consists of 12 residues. The ends were cut back, 7 bases at V and 2 bases at J, with 9 bases in the middle. Germline assignment: CDR1 MDHEN and CDR2 SYDVKM. The CDR3 here is CASTDSTYEQYF. CDR3 bases: TGTGCCAGCACAGACAGCACCTACGAGCAGTACTTC.

The gene calls are TRBV2 and TRBJ1-5; the D gene is possibly TRBD1 (6 bases). The CDR3 consists of 14 residues. Germline lookup yields CDR1 SNHLY and CDR2 FYNNEI. With 3 bases removed from V and 4 bases from J, the gap between germline ends came to 10 bases. CDR3 DNA sequence: TGTGCCAGCAGTGATAGGACAGTAAATCAGCCCCAGCATTTT. Its translation: CASSDRTVNQPQHF.

The V gene is TRBV4-2, the J gene TRBJ1-1; unclear D gene. Trimming stripped 3 bases from V and 1 base from J, with 12 bases between. The germline V gene encodes CDR1 LGHNA and CDR2 YNFKEQ. The CDR3 consists of 15 residues. As DNA, the CDR3 is TGTGCCAGCAGCCAGTTTGTGGGAGAGAACACTGAAGCTTTCTTT. This codes for CASSQFVGENTEAFF.

This clone was seen just once. This chain links TRBV19 with TRBJ1-4, with D possibly TRBD1 on 5 matching bases. Germline values: CDR1 LNHDA, CDR2 SQIVND (reference sequence). This CDR3 is built from 18 residues. Trimming pared 2 bases from V and 4 bases from J, leaving 20 bases between. The CDR3 here is CASSIRLVGHRVNEKLFF. CDR3 nucleotide sequence: TGTGCCAGTAGTATAAGGCTCGTCGGACACAGAGTTAATGAAAAACTGTTTTTT.

This clone was seen only a few times. This chain uses TRBV28 with TRBJ1-5; tentative D call: TRBD1 (5 bases). V was clipped by 6 bases and J by 3 bases, with 12 bases between them. CDR1 and CDR2 from the germline V gene are MDHEN and SYDVKM. The CDR3 runs 14 residues. The CDR3 DNA follows: TGTGCCAGCAGCCTGGGGGGGGTCAATCAGCCCCAGCATTTT. Amino acids: CASSLGGVNQPQHF.